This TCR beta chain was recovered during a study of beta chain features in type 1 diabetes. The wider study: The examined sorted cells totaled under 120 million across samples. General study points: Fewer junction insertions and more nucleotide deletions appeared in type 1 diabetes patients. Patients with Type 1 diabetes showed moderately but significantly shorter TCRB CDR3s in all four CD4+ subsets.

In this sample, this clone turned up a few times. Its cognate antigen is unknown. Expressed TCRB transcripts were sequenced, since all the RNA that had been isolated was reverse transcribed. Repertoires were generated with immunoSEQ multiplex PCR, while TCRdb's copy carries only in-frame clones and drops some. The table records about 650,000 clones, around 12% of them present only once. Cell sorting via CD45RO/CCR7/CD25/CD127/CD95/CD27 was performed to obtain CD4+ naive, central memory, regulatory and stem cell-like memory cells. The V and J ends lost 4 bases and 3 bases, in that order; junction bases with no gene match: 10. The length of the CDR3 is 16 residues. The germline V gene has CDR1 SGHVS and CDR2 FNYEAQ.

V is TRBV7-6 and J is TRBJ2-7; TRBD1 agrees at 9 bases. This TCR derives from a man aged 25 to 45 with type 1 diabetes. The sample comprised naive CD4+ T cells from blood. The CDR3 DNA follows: TGTGCCAGCAGCTGGGGTCCCGGGACAGGGCGCTACGAGCAGTACTTC. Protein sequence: CASSWGPGTGRYEQYF.